Listed here are 21 T cell receptor beta chains from one sample, sequenced in a study of cytomegalovirus exposure and HLA in healthy donors. Measured with immunoSEQ multiplex PCR; TCRdb has only the in-frame clones, and not every one. Among about 200,000 clones listed, 87% were seen once. The sequencing input was PBMCs. The source is a woman between 18 and 29 years old in good health and CMV-seropositive.

This chain links TRBV27 with TRBJ1-5; D unclear. There are 14 residues in the CDR3. Looked up from germline, CDR1 is MNHEY and CDR2 is SMNVEV (reference sequence). Trimming took off 4 bases at V and 4 bases at J, with 11 bases between the two ends. DNA for the CDR3: TGTGCCAGCAGTTCATCCACGGGAAATCAGCCCCAGCATTTT. Its protein is CASSSSTGNQPQHF.

In its sample, this clone was seen a few times. The chain uses TRBV29-1 and TRBJ2-1, with D uncertain. V shed 6 bases and J shed 0 bases, with 9 bases lying between them. The CDR3 contains 13 residues. Looked up from germline, CDR1 is SQVTM and CDR2 is ANQGSEA. CDR3 bases: TGCAGCGTCTGGTCGAGCTCCTACAATGAGCAGTTCTTC. It translates to CSVWSSSYNEQFF.

The V call is TRBV6-5, the J call TRBJ2-1; 10 bases match TRBD1. With V trimmed by 5 bases and J by 9 bases, 4 bases remained unmatched. Germline-derived CDR1 and CDR2 are MNHEY and SVGAGI. This CDR3 has 13 residues. Written as DNA, the CDR3 is TGTGCCAGCAGTCCCGGGACAGGGGCTGAGCAGTTCTTC. Translation gives CASSPGTGAEQFF.

The chain couples TRBV28 to TRBJ2-7; D perhaps matches TRBD1 (5 bases). The CDR3 is made up of 13 amino acids. V dropped 6 bases and J dropped 7 bases, with 16 bases sitting between them. The V gene's germline CDR1 is MDHEN and CDR2 SYDVKM. The CDR3 DNA is TGTGCCAGCAGGGGCAGGCCCACAGGAGAGCAGTACTTC. Amino acids: CASRGRPTGEQYF.

The chain recombines TRBV6-5 with TRBJ2-7; TRBD1 matches at 7 bases. The V gene end was trimmed by 2 bases and the J gene end by 5 bases; junction bases not matched to a gene: 6. CDR1 MNHEY and CDR2 SVGAGI come from the germline V gene. The CDR3 has 14 residues. In nucleotides, the CDR3 is TGTGCCAGCAGTTACCGAACAGGGGTGCACGAGCAGTACTTC. It yields the protein CASSYRTGVHEQYF.

The rearrangement links TRBV9 to TRBJ1-2, with D unclear. Trimming took off 3 bases at V and 8 bases at J, with 20 bases between the two ends. This CDR3 region has 15 residues. Germline CDR1 SGDLS, CDR2 YYNGEE. As DNA, the CDR3 is TGTGCCAGCAGCGCCAATGGCGTGGGAGCGGGGGGCTACACCTTC. This gives the protein CASSANGVGAGGYTF.

This CDR3 is CASSLSRSGYEQYF. The CDR3 coding sequence is TGTGCCAGCAGTTTAAGCCGATCGGGCTACGAGCAGTACTTC. J is TRBJ2-7 and V is TRBV6-6; D call uncertain. Germline V gene data show CDR1 as MNHNY and CDR2 as SVGAGI (reference sequence). With 4 bases removed from V and 3 bases from J, the gap between germline ends came to 13 bases. This CDR3 spans 14 amino acids.

This clone has a handful of counts. The chain has TRBV7-8 and TRBJ1-5; 7 nucleotides agree with TRBD1. Trimming removed 5 bases from V and 7 bases from J; junction bases left unmatched: 8. Germline-derived CDR1 and CDR2 are SGHVS and FQNEAQ. The CDR3 has 14 amino acids. CDR3 DNA sequence: TGTGCCAGCAGCCTTGGACAGGCCGGGCAGCCCCAGCATTTT. It translates to CASSLGQAGQPQHF.

The rearrangement uses TRBV6-5 and TRBJ2-1, with 10 positions matching TRBD2. CDR3 length: 14 amino acids. The V gene end was trimmed by 7 bases and the J gene end by 5 bases; junction bases not matched to a gene: 5. Per the germline V gene, CDR1 is MNHEY and CDR2 is SVGAGI. The DNA of the CDR3 is TGTGCCAGCACCCAAGCGGGAGGGGACAATGAGCAGTTCTTC. Protein: CASTQAGGDNEQFF.

The genes are TRBV9 and TRBJ1-2, with D possibly matching TRBD1 (6 bases). The ends were cut back, 0 bases at V and 8 bases at J, with 23 bases in the middle. CDR1 is SGDLS and CDR2 is YYNGEE in the germline V gene. This CDR3 has 17 residues. CDR3 protein: CASSVEFHPSGVGGYTF. The CDR3 DNA reads as TGTGCCAGCAGCGTAGAATTTCACCCATCAGGGGTCGGGGGCTACACCTTC.

This chain uses TRBV6-6 with TRBJ1-5; possibly TRBD1 for D (5 bases). Germline V CDR1 and CDR2: MNHNY, SVGAGI (reference sequence). CDR3 length: 13 amino acids. Trimming took off 5 bases at V and 4 bases at J, with 9 bases between the two ends. Here the CDR3 DNA reads TGTGCCAGCAGTGCCGGGGGAAATCAGCCCCAGCATTTT. Amino acid sequence: CASSAGGNQPQHF.

The chain recombines TRBV11-2 with TRBJ2-1; no definite D call. V gave up 4 bases and J gave up 5 bases, with 12 bases separating them. Germline V CDR1 and CDR2: SGHAT, FQNNGV. CDR3 size: 14 residues. The CDR3 loop reads CASSSVRKHNEQFF. CDR3 nucleotides: TGTGCCAGCAGCTCTGTGCGGAAACACAATGAGCAGTTCTTC.

The chain recombines TRBV28 with TRBJ1-2; D ambiguous. Trimming removed 4 bases at V and 1 base at J, with 7 bases between. The CDR3 is 13 residues long. Germline V gene lookup returns CDR1 MDHEN and CDR2 SYDVKM. The DNA for the CDR3 is TGTGCCAGCAGTTCAACAGATAACTATGGCTACACCTTC. Its translation: CASSSTDNYGYTF.

The V gene is TRBV21-1, the J gene TRBJ2-1; the table's TRBD2 call for D was not verified on the DNA. TRBV21-1 represents a pseudogene. The CDR3 is made up of 21 amino acids. The CDR3 sequence is CASSKTNGGTSPRSSYNEQFF. CDR3 coding DNA: TGTGCCAGCAGCAAAACGAATGGCGGGACTAGCCCACGGAGCTCCTACAATGAGCAGTTCTTC.

The V and J genes are TRBV4-2 and TRBJ2-1; D gene uncertain. Trimming cost V 0 bases and J 4 bases, with 10 bases left between them. From germline, CDR1 is LGHNA and CDR2 YNFKEQ. CDR3 length: 15 amino acids. The CDR3 DNA follows: TGTGCCAGCAGCCAAGAGCCGGGTTATTACAATGAGCAGTTCTTC. Its protein product is CASSQEPGYYNEQFF.

V and J are TRBV18 and TRBJ2-7; TRBD1 aligns across 7 bases. Germline V lookup: CDR1 KGHSH, CDR2 LQKENI. Trimming at V came to 6 bases and at J to 2 bases, leaving 7 bases not matched to a gene. CDR3 size: 14 residues. The CDR3 spells CASSPGTAAYEQYF. The CDR3 DNA reads as TGTGCCAGCTCTCCCGGGACAGCCGCCTACGAGCAGTACTTC.

The V call is TRBV19, the J call TRBJ1-2; a weak D match, TRBD1 (6 bases). Trimming left V 3 bases short and J 5 bases short, with 7 bases between. CDR1 and CDR2 from the germline V gene are LNHDA and SQIVND (reference sequence). CDR3 length: 12 amino acids. Here the CDR3 reads CASSIQGYGYTF. CDR3 coding DNA: TGTGCCAGTAGTATCCAGGGGTATGGCTACACCTTC.

CDR3 loop: CASSFSVSSYEQYF. The CDR3 DNA follows: TGTGCCAGCAGTTTTTCCGTTAGCTCCTACGAGCAGTACTTC. V and J are TRBV27 and TRBJ2-5, with D unresolved. The J call may be incorrect, as the DNA end agrees better with TRBJ2-7. The CDR3 is made up of 14 amino acids. From germline, CDR1 is MNHEY and CDR2 SMNVEV (reference sequence).

This clone turned up a few times. The V gene is TRBV28, the J gene TRBJ2-7; 13 nucleotides agree with TRBD2. Germline CDR1 MDHEN, CDR2 SYDVKM. This CDR3 comprises 17 residues. V dropped 6 bases and J dropped 5; count of bases not matched to a gene: 13. CDR3 amino acids: CASSTWIWTSGRNEQYF. CDR3 nucleotide sequence: TGTGCCAGCAGCACATGGATTTGGACTAGCGGGAGAAACGAGCAGTACTTC.

The CDR3 protein is CASSSGGSLNTEAFF. The DNA of the CDR3 is TGTGCCAGCAGTTCGGGAGGCAGCTTGAACACTGAAGCTTTCTTT. This rearrangement joins TRBV28 to TRBJ1-1; D unclear. Trimming took 4 bases from V and 0 from J, leaving 12 bases between them. The CDR3 is 15 residues long. The germline gives CDR1 MDHEN, CDR2 SYDVKM. Variable domain in full (rest from reference TRBV28 and TRBJ1-1): DVKVTQSSRYLVKRTGEKVFLECVQDMDHENMFWYRQDPGLGLRLIYFSYDVKMKEKGDIPEGYSVSREKKERFSLILESASTNQTSMYLCASSSGGSLNTEAFFGQGTRLTVV.

As for this clone: Other DNA sequences in this specimen translate into the identical CDR3. CDR3 DNA sequence: TGTGCCAGCAGGCGACAAGAGACCCAGTACTTC. Protein sequence: CASRRQETQYF. V is TRBV2 and J is TRBJ2-5; D not resolved. Germline V gene sequence: CDR1 SNHLY, CDR2 FYNNEI. This CDR3 has 11 residues. Trimming removed 6 bases from V and 2 bases from J, with 4 bases in between.